Included here is one T cell receptor (beta chain) sequence, with context. The antigen remains undetermined. The data belong to a study of CD8+ T cells in alopecia areata. General study results and limits: Normal-skin resident alphabeta T cells also appear among scalp sample sequences.

Reverse transcribed after extraction, RNA yielded cDNA as the sequencing template. The assay was immunoSEQ multiplex PCR, and TCRdb's table has in-frame clones only and misses some. The table includes roughly 120,000 clones, about 59% detected once. V was cut by 5 bases and J by 2 bases, with 12 bases left in between. CDR3 length: 15 residues. From germline, CDR1 is MNHEY and CDR2 SMNVEV (reference sequence). Treatment of the sample: oral pan-JAK inhibitor, 5-10 mg twice daily. The material sequenced was CD8+ T cells sorted from blood, taken at week 24, from a patient treated with tofacitinib. This clonotype originated in a human donor with alopecia areata. V is TRBV27 and J is TRBJ2-2, with D possibly TRBD1 on 6 matching bases. DNA of the CDR3: TGTGCCAGCAGTCCAGGACAGAGAAACACCGGGGAGCTGTTTTTT. Translation: CASSPGQRNTGELFF.